Each of the 4 T cell receptor beta chains below was sequenced from the same sample in a study of beta chain features in type 1 diabetes (dated by TCRdb to 2016 to 2019). The method behind the library was the immunoSEQ multiplex PCR assay. The entire isolated RNA was reverse transcribed using the High Capacity cDNA Reverse Transcription Kit, and thus expressed TCRB transcripts were sequenced. TCRdb took this table from immuneACCESS and kept in-frame rearrangements with V and J called. Such tables lack part of the clones; where checked against another copy, unresolved V genes explain under half of the gap, and the rest is unexplained. This sample gives about 47,000 clones in total; roughly 48% of them show up just once. About 0.13% of the sample rests with the top ten. For these receptors, no antigen is known. Study-wide findings and limitations: A moderate but significant shortening of TCRB CDR3 length was observed in type 1 diabetes patients in all four CD4+ subsets.

The sequenced material came from stem cell memory CD4+ T cells from blood. The cell subset or site label for this specimen denotes: stem cell-like memory CD4+ T cells. These receptors originate from a man aged 25-40 years with type 1 diabetes.

The chain joins TRBV29-1 to TRBJ2-1, with 11 bases lining up with TRBD1. The CDR3 runs 14 residues. The V and J ends lost 5 bases and 4 bases, in that order; junction bases with no gene match: 4. Germline assignment: CDR1 SQVTM and CDR2 ANQGSEA. CDR3 protein: CSVTGTGGYNEQFF. CDR3 DNA sequence: TGCAGCGTTACCGGGACAGGGGGTTACAATGAGCAGTTCTTC.

This clone was found a few times. This rearrangement joins TRBV7-2 to TRBJ2-5; no clear D. Germline loops: CDR1 SGHTA, CDR2 FQGNSA. Trimming removed 3 bases at V and 3 bases at J, with 2 bases between. This CDR3 spans 11 amino acids. CDR3 sequence reads: CASSFKETQYF. For the CDR3, the DNA is TGTGCCAGCAGCTTCAAAGAGACCCAGTACTTC.

This clone was counted only a few times. The V and J genes are TRBV9 and TRBJ2-1, with 7 bases aligning to TRBD2. There are 15 residues in the CDR3. Germline V lookup: CDR1 SGDLS, CDR2 YYNGEE. The trim removed 4 bases at V and 2 bases at J, leaving 6 bases unmatched. The CDR3 sequence: CASSPLGGPYNEQFF. DNA for the CDR3: TGTGCCAGCAGCCCCTTGGGAGGGCCCTACAATGAGCAGTTCTTC.

The V gene is TRBV18, the J gene TRBJ2-5; tentative D call: TRBD1 (5 bases). Germline CDR1 and CDR2: KGHSH and LQKENI. The CDR3 is made up of 15 amino acids. Trimming left V 4 bases short and J 4 bases short, with 16 bases between. The CDR3 region is CASSQLQGLGETQYF. DNA of the CDR3: TGTGCCAGCTCACAACTCCAGGGTTTAGGAGAGACCCAGTACTTC.